The 11 T cell receptor beta chains presented below share a single source sample, sequenced in a study of shared clonotypes between healthy human individuals. Sequencing was performed with immunoSEQ multiplex PCR; in TCRdb, only in-frame clones are kept and a portion is missing. The data contain 2.5 million or so clones, around 90% of them singletons. The sequenced sample consisted of naive CD4+ T cells sorted from blood. The subset denotes: CD45RA+ positively selected. The receptors stem from a man between 18 and 35 years old in good health.

The gene calls are TRBV6-5 and TRBJ2-1; D possibly corresponds to TRBD2 (6 bases). The germline V and J ends were trimmed by 6 bases and 4 bases, with 13 bases remaining between them. Germline assignment: CDR1 MNHEY and CDR2 SVGAGI. The length of the CDR3 is 14 residues. Here the CDR3 reads CASSLMGRYNEQFF. CDR3 nucleotides: TGTGCCAGCAGCCTGATGGGGAGGTACAATGAGCAGTTCTTC.

V gene TRBV19 combines with J gene TRBJ2-1, with TRBD2 matching 8 bases. CDR3 length equals 16 residues. In germline, CDR1 is LNHDA, CDR2 SQIVND (reference sequence). V lost 3 bases, J lost 5 bases, and 9 bases stayed unmatched. The CDR3 DNA is TGTGCCAGTAGTATGCGCCAGCGGGAGCGAAACAATGAGCAGTTCTTC. Translated, it gives CASSMRQRERNNEQFF.

This chain connects TRBV6-5 to TRBJ2-7; perhaps TRBD1 as D (5 bases). From germline, CDR1 is MNHEY and CDR2 SVGAGI. Trimming shortened V by 4 bases and J by 2 bases, and 9 bases separated the two germline ends. The CDR3 loop spans 13 amino acids. The CDR3 sequence is CASSSGITYEQYF. The CDR3 nucleotides are TGTGCCAGCAGTTCAGGGATCACCTACGAGCAGTACTTC.

The CDR3 nucleotides read TGTGCCAGCAGTTACCCCCAGGGCCCCCTCCACTTT. Protein: CASSYPQGPLHF. The chain recombines TRBV6-5 with TRBJ1-6; possible D gene TRBD1, 5 bases. The CDR3 is made up of 12 amino acids. Between the trimmed V and J ends, which lost 2 bases and 13 bases, there was a span of 9 bases. Germline-derived CDR1 and CDR2 are MNHEY and SVGAGI.

The chain links TRBV28 to TRBJ1-2; D unresolved. Germline CDR1 is MDHEN and CDR2 is SYDVKM. V gave up 7 bases and J gave up 8 bases, with 20 bases separating them. The CDR3 runs to 14 residues. DNA of the CDR3: TGTGCCAGCACACTGAGGGTAACCCCTCCGGGCTACACCTTC. Protein sequence: CASTLRVTPPGYTF.

This clone was seen a single time. This chain's CDR3 is CASSEAGYNTDTQYF. In DNA, the CDR3 is TGTGCCAGCAGTGAAGCGGGTTATAACACAGATACGCAGTATTTT. The rearrangement joins TRBV6-1 to TRBJ2-3, with D uncertain. V shed 0 bases and J shed 2 bases, with 9 bases lying between them. This CDR3 is built from 15 residues. Germline CDR1 reads MNHNS; CDR2 reads SASEGT.

The chain uses TRBV19 and TRBJ1-1; TRBD1 might be the D (6 bases). Germline assignment: CDR1 LNHDA and CDR2 SQIVND (reference sequence). This CDR3 is 13 amino acids long. Trimming shortened V by 4 bases and J by 1 base, and 7 bases separated the two germline ends. The CDR3 sequence is CASSKDRNTEAFF. CDR3 coding DNA: TGTGCCAGTAGTAAGGACAGGAACACTGAAGCTTTCTTT.

In this sample, this clone turned up a few times. This chain links TRBV5-4 with TRBJ2-2; TRBD2 aligns across 7 bases. The V gene end was trimmed by 2 bases and the J gene end by 6 bases; junction bases not matched to a gene: 7. Germline values: CDR1 SGHNT, CDR2 YYREEE (reference sequence). The CDR3 contains 15 residues. In DNA, the CDR3 is TGTGCCAGCAGCTTAGGGAGGCTAGCGGCCGGGGAGCTGTTTTTT. This translates into CASSLGRLAAGELFF. The variable domain in full, with the rest retrieved from reference TRBV5-4 and TRBJ2-2, is ETGVTQSPTHLIKTRGQQVTLRCSSQSGHNTVSWYQQALGQGPQFIFQYYREEENGRGNFPPRFSGLQFPNYSSELNVNALELDDSALYLCASSLGRLAAGELFFGEGSRLTVL.

This chain connects TRBV7-2 to TRBJ2-1, with 8 bases matching TRBD2. V lost 5 bases and J lost 6; bases outside the gene matches: 9. Germline loops: CDR1 SGHTA, CDR2 FQGNSA. This CDR3 is built from 15 residues. CDR3 coding DNA: TGTGCCAGCAGCCGGAGTGCGGGGGGCTTCAATGAGCAGTTCTTC. Protein: CASSRSAGGFNEQFF.

The V call is TRBV30, the J call TRBJ2-1; 8 nucleotides align to TRBD1. Per the germline V gene, CDR1 is GTSNPN and CDR2 is SVGIG (reference sequence). J was trimmed by 7 bases and V by 5 bases; bases with no gene match: 13. There are 15 residues in the CDR3. CDR3 residues: CAWDSGGSPGNEQFF. CDR3 nucleotide sequence: TGTGCCTGGGACTCAGGGGGCTCACCGGGGAATGAGCAGTTCTTC.

The gene calls are TRBV27 and TRBJ2-7; a possible D gene is TRBD2 (7 bases). Germline loops: CDR1 MNHEY, CDR2 SMNVEV (reference sequence). CDR3 length: 18 amino acids. V dropped 5 bases and J dropped 0 bases, with 23 bases sitting between them. CDR3 DNA: TGTGCCAGCAGTCCGTCTAGCGGCGGGGGCCGTTTCTCCTACGAGCAGTACTTC. It yields the protein CASSPSSGGGRFSYEQYF.